One sample yielded the 7 T cell receptor beta chains listed below, sequenced in a study of somatic mutations in cytotoxic T cells in rheumatoid arthritis. Some clones are missing from TCRdb's copy, which holds only in-frame ones; the method was immunoSEQ multiplex PCR. The sample records about 30,000 clones, about 81% being singletons. The sequenced sample consisted of CD8+ T cells sorted from blood. The source of these receptors is an adult with rheumatoid arthritis.

This clone occurred a few times. The genes are TRBV7-9 and TRBJ2-7; the match to TRBD2 covers 12 bases. Germline V gene sequence: CDR1 SEHNR, CDR2 FQNEAQ (reference sequence). This CDR3 has 17 amino acids. J was trimmed by 5 bases and V by 5 bases; bases with no gene match: 13. The CDR3 here is CASSQGLAGLRSNEQYF. CDR3 DNA sequence: TGTGCCAGCAGCCAAGGACTAGCGGGGTTACGAAGCAACGAGCAGTACTTC.

The V and J genes are TRBV7-9 and TRBJ2-7, with D uncertain. The CDR3 consists of 13 residues. V was shortened by 5 bases and J by 3 bases, with 11 bases between the two germline ends. Germline V lookup: CDR1 SEHNR, CDR2 FQNEAQ (reference sequence). The DNA for the CDR3 is TGTGCCAGCAGCCCTACGAACGGCTACGAGCAGTACTTC. Amino acid sequence: CASSPTNGYEQYF.

This clone was observed once. The chain recombines TRBV28 with TRBJ1-1; 9 bases are a match to TRBD1. The germline V gene has CDR1 MDHEN and CDR2 SYDVKM. CDR3 length: 15 residues. Unmatched junction bases numbered 8, after V lost 6 bases and J lost 3 bases. This CDR3 is CASSPRGQGDTEAFF. CDR3 sequence (DNA): TGTGCCAGCAGCCCAAGGGGACAGGGCGACACTGAAGCTTTCTTT.

This clone was seen only a few times. The V and J genes are TRBV27 and TRBJ1-5, with a possible D match to TRBD1 (6 bases). Germline V gene lookup returns CDR1 MNHEY and CDR2 SMNVEV (reference sequence). Trimming removed 5 bases at V and 6 bases at J, with 14 bases between. The CDR3 sequence is 14 residues long. In nucleotides, the CDR3 is TGTGCCAGCAGTCCGCAGGGGAAGTTTCAGCCCCAGCATTTT. Residues: CASSPQGKFQPQHF.

The gene calls are TRBV2 and TRBJ1-2; TRBD1 matches at 10 bases. CDR1 SNHLY and CDR2 FYNNEI come from the germline V gene. CDR3 length: 16 residues. Trimming at V came to 6 bases and at J to 6 bases, leaving 13 bases not matched to a gene. The CDR3, as DNA: TGTGCCAGCAGGGGAACCGGGACAGGGGCGTTCAATGGCTACACCTTC. This encodes CASRGTGTGAFNGYTF.

The CDR3 sequence is CASGTPRGEMNTEAFF. CDR3 coding DNA: TGTGCCAGCGGTACACCCAGGGGGGAGATGAACACTGAAGCTTTCTTT. The chain is built from TRBV11-3 and TRBJ1-1; 7 bases agree with TRBD1. J was trimmed by 0 bases and V by 8 bases; bases with no gene match: 12. The CDR3 length is 16 residues. CDR1 and CDR2 (germline): SGHNT, YENEEA.

The chain joins TRBV6-1 to TRBJ2-7; 7 bases are a match to TRBD1. Germline V gives CDR1 MNHNS, CDR2 SASEGT. CDR3 length equals 15 residues. With V trimmed by 7 bases and J by 4 bases, 13 bases remained unmatched. CDR3 in amino acids: CASTYRETGTYEQYF. The CDR3 coding sequence is TGTGCCAGCACCTACCGAGAGACAGGGACGTACGAGCAGTACTTC.